Detailed here is one TCR beta chain. The data belong to a study of response to subunit inactivated influenza vaccine. TCRdb fed the RT-PCR reads into MiXCR, producing one record per CDR3 protein. The sample lists about 570,000 distinct CDR3 sequences; about 10% were seen once. This CDR3 is 13 amino acids long. Germline V CDR1 and CDR2: SGHTA, FQGNSA. Trimming stripped 0 bases from V and 6 bases from J, with 8 bases between. These data were also reused for a study on T cells expressing NK-cell markers. In that study: 5'RACE template switching with UMIs generated TCR beta cDNA. Underlying the TCR beta repertoires were sorted CD3+CD56+NKG2C+, CD3+CD56+NKG2C- and CD3+CD56-NKG2C+ T cells.

The specimen comprised PBMCs from blood, sampled on the day of vaccination. This chain uses TRBV7-2 with TRBJ1-2, with a possible D match to TRBD1 (5 bases). The receptor was isolated from a man aged 50 or older who received an inactivated influenza vaccine. CDR3 DNA: TGTGCCAGCAGCTTAGCGGCAGGGAATGGCTACACCTTC. This translates into CASSLAAGNGYTF. Drawing the rest from reference TRBV7-2 and TRBJ1-2, the complete variable domain is GAGVSQSPSNKVTEKGKDVELRCDPISGHTALYWYRQSLGQGLEFLIYFQGNSAPDKSGLPSDRFSAERTGGSVSTLTIQRTQQEDSAVYLCASSLAAGNGYTFGSGTRLTVV.